This T cell receptor beta chain was profiled in a study of PD-1 blockade in classical Hodgkin lymphoma. Sequencing was performed with immunoSEQ multiplex PCR; in TCRdb, only in-frame clones are kept and a portion is missing. The repertoire consists of around 21,000 clones, with approximately 69% occurring once and the leading ten covering around a fifth. Every patient was affected by relapse after autologous stem cell transplantation, while exposure to brentuximab vedotin was not uniform. General study points: TCR diversity at baseline was reported to be reduced in newly diagnosed patients relative to healthy donors. Why the repertoires differ is still unclear, perhaps disease activity or prior therapy. Before treatment, complete responders showed about the same diversity as newly diagnosed patients.

The V gene's germline CDR1 is MGHRA and CDR2 YSYEKL. Trimming shortened V by 4 bases and J by 6 bases, and 24 bases separated the two germline ends. The CDR3 sequence is 17 residues long. This clone appeared a single time. What it recognizes is unknown. The clonotype was recovered from a human donor with classical Hodgkin lymphoma. The sample here was peripheral blood mononuclear cells (PBMCs), taken at baseline. This chain connects TRBV4-1 to TRBJ1-1; D is undetermined. The CDR3 is CASSPPSGRTLGSEAFF. The CDR3 bases are TGCGCCAGCAGCCCACCCTCCGGGCGGACTCTAGGATCTGAAGCTTTCTTT.